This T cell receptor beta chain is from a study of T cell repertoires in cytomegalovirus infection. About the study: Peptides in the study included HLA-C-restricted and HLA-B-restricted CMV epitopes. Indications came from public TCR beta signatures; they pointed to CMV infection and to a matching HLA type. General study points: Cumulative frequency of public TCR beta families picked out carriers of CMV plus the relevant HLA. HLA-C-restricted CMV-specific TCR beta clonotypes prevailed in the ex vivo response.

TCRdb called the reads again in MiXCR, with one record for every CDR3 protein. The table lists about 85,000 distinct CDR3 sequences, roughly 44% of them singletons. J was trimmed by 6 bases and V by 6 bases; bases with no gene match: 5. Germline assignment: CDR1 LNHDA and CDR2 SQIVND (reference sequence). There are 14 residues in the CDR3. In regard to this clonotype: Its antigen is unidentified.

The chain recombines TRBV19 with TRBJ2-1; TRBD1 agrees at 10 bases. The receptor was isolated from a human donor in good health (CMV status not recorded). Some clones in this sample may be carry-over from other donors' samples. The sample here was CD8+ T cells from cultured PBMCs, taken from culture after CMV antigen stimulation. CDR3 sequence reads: CASSRDRGLNEQFF. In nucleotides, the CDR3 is TGTGCCAGTAGCCGGGACAGGGGTCTCAATGAGCAGTTCTTC.